The 18 T cell receptor beta chains listed next were all sequenced from one sample in a study of Ad26.COV2.S vaccination and SARS-CoV-2 variants. Treatment given: about 20 received Ad26.COV2.S at low or high dose, single or two shots; several received placebo; per-sample allocation not given. Day 63 after the first injection of vaccine or placebo was the sampling time. Sequencing used immunoSEQ multiplex PCR; TCRdb keeps in-frame clones, though not all of them. The sample gives hundreds of thousands of clones, approximately 92% of which show up once; 2% to 3% is in the top ten. The sequencing used peripheral blood, collected in a trial of Ad26.COV2.S vaccine versus placebo. The receptor source for this set is a person aged 18-65 years who received the Ad26.COV2.S COVID-19 vaccine or a placebo.

About this clone itself: At one boundary the junction diverges from the germline segment, which might be a read error. This chain connects TRBV6-5 to TRBJ2-7; TRBD1 agrees at 10 bases. In germline, CDR1 is MNHEY, CDR2 SVGAGI. This CDR3 comprises 14 residues. Here the CDR3 reads CASRLGQGSFEQYF. The CDR3 coding sequence is TGTGCCAGCAGACTGGGACAGGGGTCCTTCGAGCAGTACTTC.

The gene calls are TRBV7-2 and TRBJ1-5, with D perhaps TRBD1 (6 bases). There are 15 residues in the CDR3. The V gene lost 6 bases and the J gene lost 0 bases, with 12 bases spanning the gap. Germline V gene sequence: CDR1 SGHTA, CDR2 FQGNSA. The CDR3 protein is CASSPKGVSNQPQHF. CDR3 sequence (DNA): TGTGCCAGCAGTCCCAAGGGGGTTAGCAATCAGCCCCAGCATTTT.

The CDR3, as DNA: TGCGCCAGCAGCCAAGATCCGGGGTTATTGGAGACCCAGTACTTC. Its translation is CASSQDPGLLETQYF. The rearrangement joins TRBV4-1 to TRBJ2-5, with D possibly being TRBD2 (5 bases). The CDR3 is 15 residues long. Trimming shortened V by 0 bases and J by 5 bases, and 13 bases separated the two germline ends. Germline loops: CDR1 MGHRA, CDR2 YSYEKL.

The chain links TRBV18 to TRBJ2-5; tentatively, D is TRBD1 or TRBD2 (5 bases each). V was pared by 2 bases and J by 4 bases, with 14 bases between. This CDR3 spans 15 amino acids. Looked up from germline, CDR1 is KGHSH and CDR2 is LQKENI. The CDR3 DNA is TGTGCCAGCTCACCAGGCGAAGGGACCCGAGAGACCCAGTACTTC. Translated: CASSPGEGTRETQYF.

The gene calls are TRBV15 and TRBJ2-7; D is unclear. Germline lookup yields CDR1 LNHNV and CDR2 YYDKDF (reference sequence). The CDR3 sequence is 14 residues long. Deletions cut 0 bases from V and 5 bases from J, with 11 bases between. DNA of the CDR3: TGTGCCACCAGCAGAGATCCAAGTAACCACGAGCAGTACTTC. Its translation: CATSRDPSNHEQYF.

The chain employs TRBV27 and TRBJ1-5; no clear D gene. Trimming took 2 bases from V and 1 from J, leaving 12 bases between them. Germline CDR1 and CDR2: MNHEY and SMNVEV (reference sequence). This CDR3 has 16 amino acids. CDR3 sequence reads: CASSLMGFGSNQPQHF. The CDR3 DNA follows: TGTGCCAGCAGTTTAATGGGATTCGGGAGCAATCAGCCCCAGCATTTT.

The rearrangement joins TRBV18 to TRBJ2-3; possibly TRBD2 for D (6 bases). Germline CDR1 KGHSH, CDR2 LQKENI. The CDR3 has 15 amino acids. Trimming removed 6 bases from V and 1 base from J, with 14 bases in between. The CDR3 sequence is CASSPSSGGTDTQYF. CDR3 bases: TGTGCCAGCTCGCCTAGTAGCGGCGGCACAGATACGCAGTATTTT.

The chain joins TRBV5-1 to TRBJ1-2; D is uncertain. With 1 base removed from V and 0 bases from J, the gap between germline ends came to 10 bases. This CDR3 has 15 residues. Germline V gene lookup returns CDR1 SGHRS and CDR2 YFSETQ. The CDR3 loop reads CASSLFGSPNYGYTF. The CDR3 DNA sequence: TGCGCCAGCAGCTTGTTCGGCAGTCCTAACTATGGCTACACCTTC. Complete variable domain (other parts from reference TRBV5-1 and TRBJ1-2): KAGVTQTPRYLIKTRGQQVTLSCSPISGHRSVSWYQQTPGQGLQFLFEYFSETQRNKGNFPGRFSGRQFSNSRSEMNVSTLELGDSALYLCASSLFGSPNYGYTFGSGTRLTVV.

The J gene is TRBJ2-1, the V gene TRBV6-5; 11 nucleotides match TRBD2. The V gene's germline CDR1 is MNHEY and CDR2 SVGAGI. The CDR3 covers 15 residues. V was pared by 6 bases and J by 4 bases, with 5 bases of the junction left unmatched. Here the CDR3 reads CASRSSGRTYNEQFF. CDR3 DNA sequence: TGTGCCAGCAGATCTAGCGGGAGGACATACAATGAGCAGTTCTTC.

In its sample, this clone was seen once. The chain has TRBV7-9 and TRBJ1-1, with D perhaps TRBD1 (5 bases). The CDR3 length is 13 residues. Deletions cut 5 bases from V and 1 base from J, with 8 bases between. Germline CDR1 and CDR2: SEHNR and FQNEAQ (reference sequence). The chain's CDR3 is CASSRDGNTEAFF. The CDR3 coding sequence is TGTGCCAGCAGCCGGGACGGGAACACTGAAGCTTTCTTT.

The genes are TRBV11-2 and TRBJ1-2, with 11 bases fitting TRBD1. The CDR3 consists of 12 residues. Trimming cost V 7 bases and J 14 bases; bases outside gene matches: 9. CDR1 and CDR2 (germline): SGHAT, FQNNGV. CDR3 sequence (DNA): TGTGCCAGCACCTCTTCCCGGGACAGGGGGACCTTC. This sequence encodes CASTSSRDRGTF.

The J gene is TRBJ1-4, the V gene TRBV12-3 or TRBV12-4; the match to TRBD1 covers 8 bases. The junction had 6 bases not matched to a gene; V was cut back by 5 bases and J by 10 bases. This CDR3 region has 13 residues. CDR3 in amino acids: CASSIGQGAKLFF. CDR3 coding DNA: TGTGCCAGCAGTATCGGACAGGGAGCAAAACTGTTTTTT.

The chain employs TRBV30 and TRBJ1-5, with D perhaps matching TRBD1 (6 bases). Germline V gives CDR1 GTSNPN, CDR2 SVGIG (reference sequence). The CDR3 is 13 amino acids. Trimming cost V 3 bases and J 4 bases, with 10 bases left between them. CDR3 sequence: CAWSATGNQPQHF. The CDR3 nucleotides read TGTGCCTGGAGCGCCACAGGGAATCAGCCCCAGCATTTT.

V and J are TRBV7-3 and TRBJ2-1, with 9 bases matching TRBD2. J was trimmed by 3 bases and V by 2 bases; bases with no gene match: 2. The CDR3 extends over 15 amino acids. The germline CDR1 and CDR2 sequences are SGHTA and FQGTGA. The CDR3 loop is CASSLSSGDYNEQFF. The CDR3 region has the DNA TGTGCCAGCAGCTTATCTAGCGGGGACTACAATGAGCAGTTCTTC. Based on the CDR3 plus reference TRBV7-3 and TRBJ2-1, the full variable domain is GAGVSQTPSNKVTEKGKYVELRCDPISGHTALYWYRQSLGQGPEFLIYFQGTGAADDSGLPNDRFFAVRPEGSVSTLKIQRTERGDSAVYLCASSLSSGDYNEQFFGPGTRLTVL.

This clone was detected a few times. CDR3 residues: CASSLGAGVEAFF. In nucleotides, the CDR3 is TGTGCCAGCAGCTTAGGGGCAGGGGTGGAAGCTTTCTTT. The J gene is TRBJ1-1, the V gene TRBV7-9; D possibly corresponds to TRBD1 (6 bases). Germline V lookup: CDR1 SEHNR, CDR2 FQNEAQ (reference sequence). The germline V and J ends were trimmed by 1 base and 8 bases, with 11 bases remaining between them. The CDR3 sequence is 13 residues long. Complete variable domain (other parts from reference TRBV7-9 and TRBJ1-1): DTGVSQNPRHKITKRGQNVTFRCDPISEHNRLYWYRQTLGQGPEFLTYFQNEAQLEKSRLLSDRFSAERPKGSFSTLEIQRTEQGDSAMYLCASSLGAGVEAFFGQGTRLTVV.

This chain connects TRBV7-2 to TRBJ1-2; no clear D. The CDR3 runs to 13 residues. The V end lost 2 bases, the J end lost 5 bases, and 9 bases lay between the germline ends. Germline CDR1 is SGHTA and CDR2 is FQGNSA. CDR3 region: CASSLRSGYGYTF. The CDR3 region has the DNA TGTGCCAGCAGCTTACGGTCCGGTTATGGCTACACCTTC.

The chain joins TRBV7-9 to TRBJ1-3; tentatively, D is TRBD1 (6 bases). The ends were cut back, 4 bases at V and 0 bases at J, with 19 bases in the middle. Germline V gene sequence: CDR1 SEHNR, CDR2 FQNEAQ (reference sequence). CDR3 length: 18 residues. The DNA of the CDR3 is TGTGCCAGCAGCTCCCCCAGGGGACGGAGCCTCTCTGGAAACACCATATATTTT. Encoded protein: CASSSPRGRSLSGNTIYF.

The CDR3 region has the DNA TGTGCCAGCAGAAGCTCCGGGGGGGCCCGTGGAGGTGGGGAGCTGTTTTTT. Amino acids: CASRSSGGARGGGELFF. The genes are TRBV28 and TRBJ2-2; 8 bases are shared with TRBD2. The CDR3 loop spans 17 amino acids. Germline V gene sequence: CDR1 MDHEN, CDR2 SYDVKM. After removal of 6 bases from V and 8 bases from J, the junction contained 17 bases not matched to a gene.